The clone carrying this TCR beta chain was seen ten or more times. Unique molecular identifiers were incorporated when the TCRbeta library was constructed. In TCRdb, the PCR reads were re-called with MiXCR into one record per CDR3 protein. This table holds 200,000 to 250,000 distinct CDR3 sequences, roughly 8.2% found once. The data are from a study of T-cell reconstitution after alpha-beta-depleted transplantation in children. CDR1 is DFQATT and CDR2 is SNEGSKA in the germline V gene (reference sequence). CDR3 length: 15 amino acids. With V trimmed by 1 base and J by 0 bases, 3 bases remained unmatched.

Sequenced material: PBMCs, mostly from graft donor cells, taken 180 days after TCRalphabeta/CD19-depleted stem cell transplant. This TCR came from a male patient under 18 who had a stem cell transplant for acute lymphoblastic leukemia, so the T cells may come from the graft donor. The rearrangement joins TRBV20-1 to TRBJ1-5; 7 bases are shared with TRBD1. The CDR3 loop is CSARGGQNSNQPQHF. The CDR3 DNA follows: TGCAGTGCTAGAGGGGGACAGAATAGCAATCAGCCCCAGCATTTT.